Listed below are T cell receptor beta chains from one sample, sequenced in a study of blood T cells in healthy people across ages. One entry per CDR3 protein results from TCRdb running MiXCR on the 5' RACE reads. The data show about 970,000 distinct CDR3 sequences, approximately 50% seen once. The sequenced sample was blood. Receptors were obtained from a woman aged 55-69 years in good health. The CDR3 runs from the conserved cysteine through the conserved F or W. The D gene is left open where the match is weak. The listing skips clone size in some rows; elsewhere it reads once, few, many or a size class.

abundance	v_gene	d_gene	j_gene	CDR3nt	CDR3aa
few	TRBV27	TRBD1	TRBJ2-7	TGTGCCAGCAAACTAACCGGGACAGACCCTTACGAGCAGTACTTC	CASKLTGTDPYEQYF
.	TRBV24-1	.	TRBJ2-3	TGTGCCACCTTGGACCTGAACACAGATACGCAGTATTTT	CATLDLNTDTQYF
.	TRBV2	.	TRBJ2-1	TGTGCCAGCAGTGAACACAGGAATGAGCAGTTCTTC	CASSEHRNEQFF
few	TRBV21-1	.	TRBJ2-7	TGTGCCAGCAGCAAAGTCGTCAGGTTTGTGGGCTACGAGCAGTACTTC	CASSKVVRFVGYEQYF
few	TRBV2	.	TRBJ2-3	TGTGCCAGCAGTGAATTCCGGCAGGGTAGCACAGATACGCAGTATTTT	CASSEFRQGSTDTQYF
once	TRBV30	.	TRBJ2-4	TGTGCCTGGAAGGGTTGGGGGGCGCCCAAAAACATTCAGTACTTC	CAWKGWGAPKNIQYF
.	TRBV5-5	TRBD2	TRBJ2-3	TGTGCCAGCAGCTTTCTTGCGGGAGCTACAGATACGCAGTATTTT	CASSFLAGATDTQYF
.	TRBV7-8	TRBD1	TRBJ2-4	TGTGCCAGCACCACGAGGGACAGGGAAGACATTCAGTACTTC	CASTTRDREDIQYF
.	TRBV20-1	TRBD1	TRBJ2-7	TGCAGTGCTAGAGATTTGGAGGGACAGGGGGCCGGCTACGAGCAGTACTTC	CSARDLEGQGAGYEQYF
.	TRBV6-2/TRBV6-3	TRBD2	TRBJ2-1	TGTGCCAGCATCCCCCCCGGGACTAGCAATGAGCAGTTCTTC	CASIPPGTSNEQFF
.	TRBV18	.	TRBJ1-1	TGTGCCAGCTCACCAGAGGCTGCCCAAGCTTTCTTT	CASSPEAAQAFF
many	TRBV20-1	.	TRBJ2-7	TGCAGTGCTCCCCGGGGGAGCTCCTACGAGCAGTACTTC	CSAPRGSSYEQYF
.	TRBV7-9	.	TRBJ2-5	TGTGCCAGCAGCTTAGTGGTGGGAGCGGCCCAAGAGACCCAGTACTTC	CASSLVVGAAQETQYF
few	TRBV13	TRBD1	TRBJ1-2	TGTGCCAGCAGCTTAACTGAGGGTGGGACAGACCTCTATGGCTACACCTTC	CASSLTEGGTDLYGYTF
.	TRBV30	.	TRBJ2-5	TGTGCCTGGAGTGTACATAGGGGTAGGGAGACCCAGTACTTC	CAWSVHRGRETQYF
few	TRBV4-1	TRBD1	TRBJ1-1	TGCGCCAGCAGCCAAGTGCAGGGGGTCTCCCCCGAAGCTTTCTTT	CASSQVQGVSPEAFF
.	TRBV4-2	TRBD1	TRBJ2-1	TGTGCCAGCAGCTTCTTACATAAGGGACAGGGGCCCCACAATGAGCAGTTCTTC	CASSFLHKGQGPHNEQFF
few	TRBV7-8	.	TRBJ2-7	TGTGCCAGCAGCTTAGGGGGCAGGGTATCTTACGAGCAGTACTTC	CASSLGGRVSYEQYF
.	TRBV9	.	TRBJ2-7	TGTGCCAGCAGCACACGGGGCAGTAGCGAGCAGTACTTC	CASSTRGSSEQYF
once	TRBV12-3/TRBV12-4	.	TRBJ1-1	TGTGCCAGCAGTTTAGGCAGCTTCTATCCCTGGGATGACACTGAAGCTTTCTTT	CASSLGSFYPWDDTEAFF
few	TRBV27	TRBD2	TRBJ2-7	TGTGCCAGCAGTTTAGCCAGGACTAGCGGGGCCTACGAGCAGTACTTC	CASSLARTSGAYEQYF
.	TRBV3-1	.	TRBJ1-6	TGTGCCAGCCACGATCAGAGGTTTAATTCACCCCTCCACTTT	CASHDQRFNSPLHF
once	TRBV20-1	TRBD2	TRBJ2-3	TGCAGTGCCAGTTCTAGCGGGGGTCGCACAGATACGCAGTATTTT	CSASSSGGRTDTQYF
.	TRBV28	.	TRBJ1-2	TGTGCCAGCAGTTTAAGGGCAGAAATTCTATATGGCTACACCTTC	CASSLRAEILYGYTF
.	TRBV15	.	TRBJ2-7	TGTGCCACCAGCAGAGATCTCCCCAGGTTGTCCTACGAGCAGTACTTC	CATSRDLPRLSYEQYF
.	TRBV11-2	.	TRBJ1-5	TGTGCCAGCAGCTTCCAACGTCAGGAGCCCCAGCATTTT	CASSFQRQEPQHF
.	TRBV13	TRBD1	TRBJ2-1	TGTGCCAGCAGCTTAGCTACAGGGGGCGATGAGCAGTTCTTC	CASSLATGGDEQFF
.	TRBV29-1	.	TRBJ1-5	TGCAGCGTTGTGGGGGGTACAAATCAGCCCCAGCATTTT	CSVVGGTNQPQHF
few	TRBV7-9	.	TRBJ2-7	TGTGCCAGCAGTCGCGAGTTGGCCTCCTACGAGCAGTACTTC	CASSRELASYEQYF
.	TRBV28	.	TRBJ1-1	TGTGCCGTACCAAATAAGGGACCGCCGAACACTGAAGCTTTCTTT	CAVPNKGPPNTEAFF
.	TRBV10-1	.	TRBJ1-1	TGCGCCAGCAGTGAAAAGGGAGCGGTGAACACTGAAGCTTTCTTT	CASSEKGAVNTEAFF
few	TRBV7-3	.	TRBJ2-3	TGTGCCAGCAGCCGCCCTTACACAGATACGCAGTATTTT	CASSRPYTDTQYF
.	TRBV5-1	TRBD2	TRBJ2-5	TGCGCCAGCAGCGAATCAGCGGGAGAAGAGACCCAGTACTTC	CASSESAGEETQYF
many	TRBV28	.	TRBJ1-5	TGTGCCAGCAGTTACTATAGCAATCAGCCCCAGCATTTT	CASSYYSNQPQHF
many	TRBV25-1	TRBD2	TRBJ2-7	TGTGCCAGCAGTACCGGGAGGGCCAGTTACGAGCAGTACTTC	CASSTGRASYEQYF
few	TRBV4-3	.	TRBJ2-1	TGCGCCAGCAGCCAAGATTGGCAACCATACAATGAGCAGTTCTTC	CASSQDWQPYNEQFF
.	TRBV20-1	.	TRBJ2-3	TGCAGTGCTAGCCCGCTAGCGAGCACAGATACGCAGTATTTT	CSASPLASTDTQYF
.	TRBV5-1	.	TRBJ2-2	TGCGCCAGCAGCTTGGGCAGCTCGAACACCGGGGAGCTGTTTTTT	CASSLGSSNTGELFF
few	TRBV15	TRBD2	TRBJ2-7	TGTGCCACCAGCAGAGATCTGACTAGCGGATCCTACGAGCAGTACTTC	CATSRDLTSGSYEQYF
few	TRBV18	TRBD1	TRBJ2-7	TGTGCCAGCTCACCGACCGACAGGGTAAGGTACGAGCAGTACTTC	CASSPTDRVRYEQYF
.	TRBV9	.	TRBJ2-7	TGTGCCAGCAGCGAGGGGGTAGCGGTTTCCTACGAGCAGTACTTC	CASSEGVAVSYEQYF
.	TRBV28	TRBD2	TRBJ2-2	TGTGCCAGCAGTTTAAGGGTGACTAGCGGGAGGGTCCCTAACGGGGAGCTGTTTTTT	CASSLRVTSGRVPNGELFF
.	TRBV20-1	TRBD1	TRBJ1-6	TGCAGTGCCACTCAGGGACAGGGGGATAATTCACCCCTCCACTTT	CSATQGQGDNSPLHF
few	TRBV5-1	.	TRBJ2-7	TGCGCCAGCAGCTTGGCCCCCGGGCCCTGGGGAAGATACGAGCAGTACTTC	CASSLAPGPWGRYEQYF
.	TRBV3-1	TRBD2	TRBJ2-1	TGTGCCAGCAGCCAAATGACTAGCGGGGCTGAGCAGTTCTTC	CASSQMTSGAEQFF
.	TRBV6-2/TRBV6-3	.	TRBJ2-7	TGTGCCAGCAGTGACGGAGTTCCCTACGAGCAGTACTTC	CASSDGVPYEQYF
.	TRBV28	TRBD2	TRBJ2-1	TGTGCCAGCAGTCCCCATGGACTAGCGGGAGGCTACAATGAGCAGTTCTTC	CASSPHGLAGGYNEQFF
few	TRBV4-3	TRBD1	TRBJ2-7	TGCGCCAGCAGCCACCTGACAGGGCCCATCTACGAGCAGTACTTC	CASSHLTGPIYEQYF
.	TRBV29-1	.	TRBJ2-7	TGCAGCGTTGAGAGATACAATGAGCAGTACTTC	CSVERYNEQYF
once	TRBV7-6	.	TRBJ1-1	TGTGCCAGCAGCTCGTCCTCGGCTAAGGACACTGAAGCTTTCTTT	CASSSSSAKDTEAFF
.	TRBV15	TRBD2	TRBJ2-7	TGTGCCACCAGCAGAGACCTCCGGCGGGAGGGCTTCTACGAGCAGTACTTC	CATSRDLRREGFYEQYF
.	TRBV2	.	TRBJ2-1	TGTGCCATCAGTGCAGGCAATGAGCAGTTCTTC	CAISAGNEQFF